These 18 T cell receptor beta chains were all obtained from the same sample, sequenced in a study of T cell responses to AZD1222 COVID-19 vaccine. Repertoires were generated with immunoSEQ multiplex PCR, while TCRdb's copy carries only in-frame clones and drops some. This sample has 150,000 to 180,000 clones, with roughly nine tenths found just once. Specimen: peripheral blood, collected on day 0 of AZD1222 vaccination. Every receptor here comes from an adult in good health.

The DNA of the CDR3 is TGTGCCAGCAGTTACTCGGTAGGATCCAATTCACCCCTCCACTTT. This gives the protein CASSYSVGSNSPLHF. The rearrangement uses TRBV6-5 and TRBJ1-6; D uncertain. The ends were cut back, 0 bases at V and 7 bases at J, with 10 bases in the middle. From germline, CDR1 is MNHEY and CDR2 SVGAGI. The length of the CDR3 is 15 residues.

The V call is TRBV11-2, the J call TRBJ1-6; perhaps TRBD1 as D (6 bases). V was cut by 5 bases and J by 5 bases, with 16 bases left in between. Germline loops: CDR1 SGHAT, CDR2 FQNNGV. This CDR3 spans 16 amino acids. CDR3 residues: CASSLKLQGNNSPLHF. CDR3 in DNA: TGTGCCAGCAGCCTGAAGTTACAGGGCAATAATTCACCCCTCCACTTT. Drawing the rest from reference TRBV11-2 and TRBJ1-6, the complete variable domain is EAGVAQSPRYKIIEKRQSVAFWCNPISGHATLYWYQQILGQGPKLLIQFQNNGVVDDSQLPKDRFSAERLKGVDSTLKIQPAKLEDSAVYLCASSLKLQGNNSPLHFGNGTRLTVT.

The CDR3: CASSPRTGDMNTEAFF. CDR3 coding DNA: TGCGCCAGCAGCCCGCGGACAGGAGATATGAACACTGAAGCTTTCTTT. J is TRBJ1-1 and V is TRBV4-1, with 7 bases matching TRBD1. There are 16 residues in the CDR3. Germline V CDR1 and CDR2: MGHRA, YSYEKL. V shed 4 bases, J shed 0 bases, and the junction held 8 bases outside the gene matches.

A few counts support this clone. V is TRBV5-6 and J is TRBJ1-6, with 8 bases aligning to TRBD1. J gave up 7 bases and V 0 bases, and 9 bases lay outside the gene matches. Germline CDR1 reads SGHDT; CDR2 reads YYEEEE. This CDR3 region has 17 residues. CDR3 in DNA: TGTGCCAGCAGCTTGGAGACAGGGGCACGATCCAATTCACCCCTCCACTTT. Amino acids: CASSLETGARSNSPLHF.

The CDR3 region has the DNA TGTGCCAGCTCACCGTCGCGCGCCGGATTGAACGAGCAGTACTTC. Translating it yields CASSPSRAGLNEQYF. The J gene is TRBJ2-7, the V gene TRBV18; D is unresolved. The V and J ends lost 3 bases and 5 bases respectively, with 17 bases between them. The germline gives CDR1 KGHSH, CDR2 LQKENI. The CDR3 is made up of 15 amino acids.

The V and J genes are TRBV6-2 or TRBV6-3 and TRBJ2-2; 8 bases are a match to TRBD2. This CDR3 region has 17 residues. V lost 7 bases, J lost 1 base, and 11 bases stayed unmatched. Germline V gene data show CDR1 as MNHEY and CDR2 as SVGEGT. CDR3 nucleotides: TGTGCCAGCACCCCCTTGGGTAGCGGGGAGAACACCGGGGAGCTGTTTTTT. This translates into CASTPLGSGENTGELFF.

The chain has TRBV6-2 or TRBV6-3 and TRBJ2-2, with D maybe TRBD2 (6 bases). CDR3 length: 16 residues. V was trimmed by 6 bases and J by 3 bases, leaving 17 bases between them. Germline CDR1 is MNHEY and CDR2 is SVGEGT. CDR3 bases: TGTGCCAGCAGCCCTTTTTTGCGGGGCGACACCGGGGAGCTGTTTTTT. It yields the protein CASSPFLRGDTGELFF.

The chain carries TRBV7-2 and TRBJ1-6, with D possibly matching TRBD1 (5 bases). Trimming stripped 6 bases from V and 11 bases from J, with 14 bases between. CDR1 and CDR2 (germline): SGHTA, FQGNSA. This CDR3 region has 13 residues. The CDR3 loop reads CASRSDLGAPLHF. CDR3 nucleotide sequence: TGTGCCAGCAGGTCGGACCTGGGGGCACCCCTCCACTTT.

This clone has ten or more counts. The chain employs TRBV6-4 and TRBJ2-1; a weak D match, TRBD2 (6 bases). The CDR3 runs 15 residues. V was cut by 6 bases and J by 4 bases, with 16 bases left in between. The V gene's germline CDR1 is MRHNA and CDR2 SNTAGT. The DNA for the CDR3 is TGTGCCAGCAGCGTCCTTGCCGGGGGTTACAATGAGCAGTTCTTC. As protein: CASSVLAGGYNEQFF.

The V gene is TRBV5-1, the J gene TRBJ2-7, with 10 bases matching TRBD1. With 3 bases clipped from V and 4 bases from J, the junction kept 1 base outside the gene matches. Germline V lookup: CDR1 SGHRS, CDR2 YFSETQ. The CDR3 is 13 residues long. CDR3: CASSSGQGYEQYF. In DNA form, the CDR3 reads TGCGCCAGCAGCTCGGGACAGGGGTACGAGCAGTACTTC.

V and J are TRBV18 and TRBJ2-1; D unclear. Germline values: CDR1 KGHSH, CDR2 LQKENI. The CDR3 totals 13 residues. Trimming stripped 3 bases from V and 7 bases from J, with 10 bases between. CDR3 loop: CASSPPPGNEQFF. The CDR3 bases are TGTGCCAGCTCACCTCCCCCAGGAAATGAGCAGTTCTTC.

The chain combines TRBV5-1 with TRBJ2-7, with TRBD1 matching 10 bases. Germline values: CDR1 SGHRS, CDR2 YFSETQ. Trimming at V came to 5 bases and at J to 4 bases, leaving 9 bases not matched to a gene. The CDR3 runs to 15 residues. For the CDR3, the DNA is TGCGCCAGCAGTTCCACCGTGGGACAGGGGTACGAGCAGTACTTC. This sequence encodes CASSSTVGQGYEQYF.

This chain joins TRBV6-5 and TRBJ1-2; D is possibly TRBD1 (6 bases). The V end lost 6 bases, the J end lost 4 bases, and 15 bases lay between the germline ends. Germline CDR1 and CDR2: MNHEY and SVGAGI. The CDR3 loop spans 14 amino acids. The CDR3 DNA sequence: TGTGCCAGCAGCCTACAGGGAGGTACCTATGGCTACACCTTC. Amino acids: CASSLQGGTYGYTF.

The chain combines TRBV12-5 with TRBJ2-5; D not certain. The germline V gene has CDR1 LGHNT and CDR2 FRNRAP. Trimming removed 7 bases at V and 1 base at J, with 4 bases between. The CDR3 runs to 11 residues. The CDR3 sequence: CASAAQETQYF. In DNA form, the CDR3 reads TGTGCTAGTGCCGCCCAAGAGACCCAGTACTTC. The full variable domain, rest sourced from reference TRBV12-5 and TRBJ2-5, is DARVTQTPRHKVTEMGQEVTMRCQPILGHNTVFWYRQTMMQGLELLAYFRNRAPLDDSGMPKDRFSAEMPDATLATLKIQPSEPRDSAVYFCASAAQETQYFGPGTRLLVL.

The V call is TRBV4-3, the J call TRBJ1-4, with D perhaps matching TRBD1 (5 bases). V dropped 5 bases and J dropped 0 bases, with 19 bases sitting between them. The germline gives CDR1 LGHNA, CDR2 YSLEER. This CDR3 contains 18 residues. Here the CDR3 reads CASSSNTGTFATNEKLFF. The CDR3 DNA is TGCGCCAGCAGCTCCAACACCGGGACTTTTGCAACTAATGAAAAACTGTTTTTT.

The chain carries TRBV5-1 and TRBJ1-1, with 7 bases fitting TRBD1. This CDR3 region has 14 residues. Per germline, CDR1 SGHRS and CDR2 YFSETQ. V gave up 2 bases and J gave up 1 base; unmatched junction bases: 2. CDR3 region: CASSFTGENTEAFF. DNA for the CDR3: TGCGCCAGCAGCTTTACAGGGGAGAACACTGAAGCTTTCTTT.

The rearrangement joins TRBV4-1 to TRBJ2-5; D possibly corresponds to TRBD2 (7 bases). Trimming left V 2 bases short and J 4 bases short, with 11 bases between. The CDR3 contains 14 residues. CDR1 and CDR2 (germline): MGHRA, YSYEKL. The CDR3 nucleotides are TGCGCCAGCAGCCAAATGCGGGGGCGAGAGACCCAGTACTTC. Translated: CASSQMRGRETQYF.

This chain connects TRBV5-1 to TRBJ2-2; D is uncertain. CDR3 length equals 14 residues. Germline V gene sequence: CDR1 SGHRS, CDR2 YFSETQ. V gave up 1 base and J gave up 7 bases, with 11 bases separating them. The CDR3 region is CASSLFGRIGELFF. CDR3 sequence (DNA): TGCGCCAGCAGCTTGTTTGGCAGAATCGGGGAGCTGTTTTTT. The whole variable domain, filled in from reference TRBV5-1 and TRBJ2-2, reads KAGVTQTPRYLIKTRGQQVTLSCSPISGHRSVSWYQQTPGQGLQFLFEYFSETQRNKGNFPGRFSGRQFSNSRSEMNVSTLELGDSALYLCASSLFGRIGELFFGEGSRLTVL.